The rows below give T cell receptor beta chains drawn from one sample of a study of blood T cell repertoires in COVID-19. The protocol was immunoSEQ multiplex PCR, while the TCRdb copy is restricted to in-frame clones and leaves out a portion. The data show some 190,000 clones, with more than 70% seen just once and around 4.8% held by the top ten. Sequenced: peripheral blood. Every receptor here comes from a human donor in a cohort sampled during active COVID-19. Each CDR3 is given with its conserved first and last residue. Each record gives: clone size, D gene, V gene, J gene, CDR3 protein, CDR3 DNA. A D gene is named only where the DNA matches it firmly. A clone size is listed for some rows: how often the clone was seen (once, few, many), or a class if it is expanded.

NA,NA,TRBV9,TRBJ2-7,CAILFGGDNSYEQYF,TGTGCCATCCTATTCGGTGGGGACAACTCCTACGAGCAGTACTTC
NA,NA,TRBV5-1,TRBJ1-2,CASSSWTVNNYGYTF,TGCGCCAGCAGCTCCTGGACAGTCAATAACTATGGCTACACCTTC
few,TRBD1,TRBV11-3,TRBJ1-6,CASSLDRGNSPLHF,TGTGCCAGCAGCCTAGACAGGGGAAATTCACCCCTCCACTTT
NA,TRBD2,TRBV5-1,TRBJ2-4,CASSLFGGGDSLAKNIQYF,TGCGCCAGCAGCTTGTTTGGCGGGGGGGATTCCTTAGCCAAAAACATTCAGTACTTC
NA,NA,TRBV2,TRBJ1-2,CASTEGEYYGYTF,TGTGCCAGCACCGAGGGAGAGTACTATGGCTACACCTTC
NA,TRBD2,TRBV9,TRBJ2-3,CASSTGTSGHTDTQYF,TGTGCCAGCAGCACCGGGACTAGCGGACACACAGATACGCAGTATTTT
once,TRBD2,TRBV11-2,TRBJ2-7,CASSLLADLSEQYF,TGTGCCAGCAGCTTACTAGCGGATCTCTCGGAGCAGTACTTC
NA,NA,TRBV2,TRBJ1-4,CASSARRGNEKLFF,TGTGCCAGCAGTGCCAGGCGGGGTAATGAAAAACTGTTTTTT
once,TRBD1,TRBV7-8,TRBJ1-1,CASSSGQGKTGTEAFF,TGTGCCAGCAGCTCCGGACAGGGTAAAACGGGGACTGAAGCTTTCTTT
few,TRBD2,TRBV27,TRBJ2-4,CASSFSGRANIQYF,TGTGCCAGCAGTTTTAGCGGGAGAGCAAACATTCAGTACTTC
NA,NA,TRBV28,TRBJ1-5,CASSSRGYSNQPQHF,TGTGCCAGCAGTTCTAGGGGATATAGCAATCAGCCCCAGCATTTT
NA,NA,TRBV7-8,TRBJ1-2,CASSLELQPNYGYTF,TGTGCCAGCAGCTTAGAATTACAGCCTAACTATGGCTACACCTTC
once,NA,TRBV9,TRBJ2-3,CASSVGVLGGTDTQYF,TGTGCCAGCAGCGTAGGAGTTCTAGGCGGCACAGATACGCAGTATTTT
once,TRBD1,TRBV19,TRBJ1-2,CASSPGTGNGYTF,TGTGCCAGTAGTCCGGGGACAGGGAATGGCTACACCTTC
NA,TRBD1,TRBV9,TRBJ1-2,CASSADRGGYTF,TGTGCCAGCAGCGCGGACAGGGGTGGCTACACCTTC
NA,NA,TRBV6-5,TRBJ2-5,CASSRGWMETQYF,TGTGCCAGCAGTAGGGGGTGGATGGAGACCCAGTACTTC
NA,NA,TRBV5-6,TRBJ2-7,CASSFRDTNPYEQYF,TGTGCCAGCAGCTTCCGGGACACCAATCCCTACGAGCAGTACTTC
NA,NA,TRBV12-3/TRBV12-4,TRBJ1-1,CASSLGGEAFF,TGTGCCAGCAGTTTGGGGGGTGAAGCTTTCTTT
NA,TRBD2,TRBV6-6,TRBJ2-1,CASRLSGGEGEQFF,TGTGCCAGCAGACTTAGCGGGGGGGAGGGTGAGCAGTTCTTC
NA,NA,TRBV9,TRBJ1-1,CASSVVQGNTEAFF,TGTGCCAGCAGCGTAGTTCAGGGGAACACTGAAGCTTTCTTT
NA,TRBD1,TRBV7-8,TRBJ2-5,CASSRDRETQYF,TGTGCCAGCAGCCGGGACAGAGAGACCCAGTACTTC
NA,TRBD1,TRBV18,TRBJ1-3,CASSPPGQGFSGNTIYF,TGTGCCAGCTCACCGCCGGGACAGGGGTTCTCTGGAAACACCATATATTTT
NA,TRBD1,TRBV2,TRBJ2-6,CASSGTENRGGGANVLTF,TGTGCCAGCAGTGGAACTGAAAACAGGGGCGGTGGGGCCAACGTCCTGACTTTC
once,NA,TRBV29-1,TRBJ2-3,CSVEKGQSTDTQYF,TGCAGCGTTGAGAAGGGACAAAGCACAGATACGCAGTATTTT
NA,NA,TRBV5-4,TRBJ2-1,CASSQRRTNEQFF,TGTGCCAGCAGCCAACGCAGGACTAATGAGCAGTTCTTC